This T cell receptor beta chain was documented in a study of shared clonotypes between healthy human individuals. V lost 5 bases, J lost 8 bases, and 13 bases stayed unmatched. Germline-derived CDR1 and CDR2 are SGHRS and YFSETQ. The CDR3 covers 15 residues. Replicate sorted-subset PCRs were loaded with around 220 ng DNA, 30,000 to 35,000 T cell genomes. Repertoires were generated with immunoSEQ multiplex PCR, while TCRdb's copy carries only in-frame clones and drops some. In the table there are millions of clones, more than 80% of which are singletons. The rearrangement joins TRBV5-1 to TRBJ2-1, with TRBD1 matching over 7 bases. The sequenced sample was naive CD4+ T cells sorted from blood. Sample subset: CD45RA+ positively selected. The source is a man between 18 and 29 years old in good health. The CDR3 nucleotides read TGCGCCAGCAGTCGAGCGGACAGGCGGGCGGATGAGCAGTTCTTC. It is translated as CASSRADRRADEQFF.